Listed below are T cell receptor beta chains from one sample, sequenced in a study of T-cell memory formation after mild COVID-19. From the 5' RACE reads, TCRdb called clonotypes with MiXCR, one entry per CDR3 protein. The repertoire holds 500,000 to 600,000 distinct CDR3 sequences, with more than 15% as singletons. The specimen sequenced was PBMCs or a T cell subset sorted from them (not recorded which). All receptors come from an adult woman who had mild COVID-19 (a few samples of this study predate the infection). Cell type and time point are not known. Each CDR3 is given without its conserved first and last residue.

TRBV7-3	TRBJ2-7	ASSPRGGLGRTYEQY
TRBV4-2	TRBJ2-1	ASSQRASYNEQF
TRBV20-1	TRBJ1-3	SAKRTGEGNTIY
TRBV5-1	TRBJ2-2	ATRRGPDGTGELF
TRBV29-1	TRBJ1-2	SVPRQGRGYT
TRBV6-6	TRBJ1-1	ASLHTLVAKADMNTEAF
TRBV5-1	TRBJ1-1	ASSGGSTEAF
TRBV30	TRBJ2-1	AWEPGTRNEQF
TRBV13	TRBJ2-7	ASSLYSSGQGFDEQY
TRBV27	TRBJ2-1	ASITSGPYNEQF
TRBV12-3/TRBV12-4	TRBJ1-1	ASSSGGGEAF
TRBV7-6	TRBJ2-1	ASSLLTGPNTYNEQF
TRBV7-8	TRBJ2-1	ASSTGGGDEQF
TRBV20-1	TRBJ2-7	SAPTSGTYEQY
TRBV24-1	TRBJ2-1	ATSDTSFGNEQF
TRBV9	TRBJ1-1	ASSPTWGVDTEAF
TRBV24-1	TRBJ2-3	ATSDLGLAGTQY
TRBV20-1	TRBJ1-2	SATLRTDPRGYT
TRBV2	TRBJ1-1	ASSWKEAF
TRBV4-2	TRBJ2-1	ASSPGSGGVNNEQF
TRBV12-3/TRBV12-4	TRBJ1-1	ASSLPTGVRGYMNTEAF
TRBV6-5	TRBJ1-4	ASSHFSPDRGRRYKPEKLF
TRBV9	TRBJ2-7	ASSVRQAPAYEQY
TRBV7-2	TRBJ2-3	ASSPTLAGVADTQY
TRBV27	TRBJ1-2	VGGGGAGYT
TRBV12-3/TRBV12-4	TRBJ1-1	ASSPLYTEAF
TRBV20-1	TRBJ2-5	SATPAGRTRVETQY
TRBV5-1	TRBJ2-7	ASSLVEGSYEQY
TRBV27	TRBJ2-1	ASSLFGLYNEQF
TRBV24-1	TRBJ2-2	ATSDLTGQGANTGELF
TRBV7-3	TRBJ2-1	ASSFRPTNEQF
TRBV29-1	TRBJ2-7	SVSDRIAYEQY
TRBV12-3/TRBV12-4	TRBJ1-2	ASRPGTVNNYGYT
TRBV25-1	TRBJ2-4	ASSELGGRNIQY
TRBV20-1	TRBJ1-5	SARAGGTPGPQH
TRBV12-3/TRBV12-4	TRBJ1-5	ASSPARSNQPQH
TRBV3-1	TRBJ2-5	ASSERQETQY
TRBV24-1	TRBJ2-2	ATSDLGRDRVSGELF
TRBV9	TRBJ2-1	ASSVEGGRSNEQF
TRBV7-7	TRBJ2-7	ASSFGPRNEQY